This is a list of T cell receptor beta chains from one sample in a study of shared clonotypes between healthy human individuals. Profiled with immunoSEQ multiplex PCR; TCRdb holds only in-frame clones, not every one. The table shows 2 million to 3 million clones, with roughly 93% occurring only once. Sequencing input: naive CD4+ T cells from PBMCs. These receptors all stem from a man younger than 35 in good health. Some clones in this sample may be carry-over from other donors' samples. CDR3s include the opening cysteine and the closing phenylalanine or tryptophan.

v_gene,j_gene,CDR3aa
TRBV19,TRBJ2-1,CASSIRGEQFF
TRBV9,TRBJ1-2,CASSPRDRPNYGYTF
TRBV7-2,TRBJ2-7,CASSSGTGGYEQYF
TRBV6-5,TRBJ2-7,CASSRSSGSNEQYF
TRBV14,TRBJ2-2,CASSQGPGSGSHTGELFF
TRBV9,TRBJ2-1,CASSARTSGKGEQFF
TRBV6-1,TRBJ2-1,CASSERGTSGGWSNEQFF
TRBV6-5,TRBJ1-5,CASSQGLRQPQHF
TRBV5-1,TRBJ2-3,CASSLPASGTTDTQYF
TRBV7-2,TRBJ2-1,CASSWGADLTYNEQFF
TRBV5-4,TRBJ1-1,CASSLKTGNTEAFF
TRBV28,TRBJ2-7,CASSLPELYEQYF
TRBV10-2,TRBJ1-3,CASSESPFSGNTIYF
TRBV9,TRBJ2-3,CASSETSGRVNTQYF
TRBV30,TRBJ2-7,CAWNFGTAYEQYF
TRBV19,TRBJ2-3,CASSIRLTDTQYF
TRBV5-1,TRBJ1-4,CASSQGDNEKLFF
TRBV5-4,TRBJ2-7,CASSRYQMTYEQYF
TRBV6-4,TRBJ1-1,CASSETGRNTEAFF
TRBV7-9,TRBJ2-7,CASSLGTGGEQYF
TRBV6-5,TRBJ2-7,CASSYLAGGPKQYF
TRBV15,TRBJ1-1,CATSSDTNTEAFF
TRBV9,TRBJ2-1,CASSEFGTTYNEQFF
TRBV7-9,TRBJ2-1,CASSLLPQNNEQFF
TRBV7-2,TRBJ2-3,CASSLGVSGSTDTQYF
TRBV9,TRBJ1-2,CASSGGPGGPNYGYTF
TRBV27,TRBJ1-3,CASSSPGLSGNTIYF
TRBV16,TRBJ1-1,CASSQYRGGDTEAFF
TRBV6-5,TRBJ1-1,CASKRAGYTEAFF
TRBV7-2,TRBJ2-3,CASSLDTDTQYF
TRBV2,TRBJ1-3,CASRTQGAGNTIYF
TRBV18,TRBJ2-2,CASSPGLQNTGELFF
TRBV19,TRBJ1-1,CASSITRSGNEAFF
TRBV7-2,TRBJ1-2,CASSLDRVGGYTF
TRBV6-1,TRBJ2-1,CASSEGLAQSSSYNEQFF
TRBV27,TRBJ2-7,CASSRGRVSPPSEQYF
TRBV5-6,TRBJ1-1,CASLSSGTEAFF
TRBV6-5,TRBJ1-6,CASSSPRRGDRPPLHF
TRBV5-1,TRBJ2-1,CASSNRGQGYNEQFF
TRBV7-2,TRBJ2-7,CASSLAKGSSSYEQYF
TRBV29-1,TRBJ1-1,CSVGLRDLEAFF
TRBV5-6,TRBJ1-1,CASSPLGSNTEAFF
TRBV7-9,TRBJ2-3,CASSSLPGRQYF
TRBV7-9,TRBJ2-7,CASSLGRGDYEQYF
TRBV27,TRBJ2-7,CASSTTGTGGSEQYF
TRBV30,TRBJ2-1,CAWSVLGLEEGEQFF
TRBV7-3,TRBJ2-1,CASSPRTSGSASYNEQFF
TRBV28,TRBJ1-2,CASSLWTTGGDGYTF
TRBV13,TRBJ1-1,CASSLRVRGRSTEAFF
TRBV4-1,TRBJ1-5,CASSPYSGNQPQHF
TRBV6-1,TRBJ2-1,CASTRRFSYNEQFF
TRBV11-2,TRBJ1-2,CASSPGQISGYTF
TRBV7-2,TRBJ2-3,CASSPLGQGLDTQYF